This T cell receptor (beta chain) derives from a study of blood T cell repertoires in COVID-19. Study overall: Sites across the United States, Italy and Spain contributed samples from acute and convalescent COVID-19. T cells, B-cell-depleted T cells, or PBMCs supplied cDNA or gDNA.

CDR3 length equals 16 residues. Germline assignment: CDR1 MNHEY and CDR2 SMNVEV (reference sequence). Trimming removed 5 bases from V and 12 bases from J; junction bases left unmatched: 15. How the authors handled the data: Cell counts per sample came from amplifying reference gene primers. Produced via immunoSEQ multiplex PCR; TCRdb's table is partial and in-frame only. The V and J calls and clone size were taken over from that table, and D and trimming were inferred from the DNA. Altogether tens of thousands of clones are present, approximately 82% being singletons, with the ten largest covering approximately 12%.

V gene TRBV27 combines with J gene TRBJ2-1; 11 bases are a match to TRBD2. This TCR derives from an elderly man with acute or convalescent COVID-19. Sequencing used peripheral blood. As DNA, the CDR3 is TGTGCCAGCAGTGTCTTCGGGACTAGCGGCCAGAACTCGCAGTTCTTC. Its translation is CASSVFGTSGQNSQFF.